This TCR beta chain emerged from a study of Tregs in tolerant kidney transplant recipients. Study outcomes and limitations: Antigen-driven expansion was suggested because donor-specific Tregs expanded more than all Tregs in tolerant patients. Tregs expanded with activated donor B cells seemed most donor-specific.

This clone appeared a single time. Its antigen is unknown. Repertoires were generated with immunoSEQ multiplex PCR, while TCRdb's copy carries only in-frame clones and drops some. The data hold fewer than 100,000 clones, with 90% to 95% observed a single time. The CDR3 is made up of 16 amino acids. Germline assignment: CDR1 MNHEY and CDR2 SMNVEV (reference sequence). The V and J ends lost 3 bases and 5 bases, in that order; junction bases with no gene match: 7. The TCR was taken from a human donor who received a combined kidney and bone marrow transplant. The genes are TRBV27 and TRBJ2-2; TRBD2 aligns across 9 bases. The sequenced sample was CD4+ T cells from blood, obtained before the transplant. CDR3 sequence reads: CASSFRGGGPTGELFF. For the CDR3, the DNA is TGTGCCAGCAGTTTCCGCGGGGGGGGGCCAACCGGGGAGCTGTTTTTT.